Shown below are 10 T cell receptor beta chains from a single sample sequenced in a study of shared clonotypes between healthy human individuals (dated by TCRdb to about 2020). Receptor libraries were prepared by the immunoSEQ multiplex PCR assay. TCRdb holds this immuneACCESS table with in-frame rearrangements only. Some clones are missing; in checked studies, unresolved V genes explain under half, and the rest has no known cause. Present in this sample are 450,000 or so clones, 75% to 80% of which were seen just once. Together, the top ten hold 12% of the sample. The sequencing input was PBMCs. All receptors derive from a woman aged 40 to 50 in good health. Some clones in this sample may be carry-over from other donors' samples.

In the case of this clone: Given a much more abundant clone one base away, this may be a read error. This chain joins TRBV7-9 and TRBJ1-4; D uncertain. Per the germline V gene, CDR1 is SEHNR and CDR2 is FQNEAQ (reference sequence). CDR3 size: 15 residues. Trimming removed 0 bases from V and 12 bases from J, with 17 bases in between. The CDR3 coding sequence is TGTGCCAGCAGCTTAGCCCAGAGGGCCGATGATGAACTGTTTTTT. Its protein product is CASSLAQRADDELFF.

This clone was counted a few times. This chain uses TRBV7-9 with TRBJ1-2; no reliable D call. CDR1 and CDR2 from the germline V gene are SEHNR and FQNEAQ (reference sequence). This CDR3 is built from 14 residues. V lost 5 bases, J lost 2 bases, and 12 bases lay in between. The CDR3 protein is CASSAQNLNYGYTF. In DNA form, the CDR3 reads TGTGCCAGCAGCGCTCAGAATCTGAACTATGGCTACACCTTC.

The chain carries TRBV6-1 and TRBJ1-4; D possibly corresponds to TRBD1 (5 bases). V lost 10 bases and J 6 bases, leaving 18 bases between the germline ends. Per the germline V gene, CDR1 is MNHNS and CDR2 is SASEGT. The CDR3 consists of 14 residues. The chain's CDR3 is CATTQGGDDEKLFF. The CDR3 DNA is TGTGCCACTACTCAGGGCGGGGACGATGAAAAACTGTTTTTT.

V usage is TRBV20-1 and J usage is TRBJ2-7; a possible D gene is TRBD2 (5 bases). V was shortened by 7 bases and J by 7 bases, with 14 bases between the two germline ends. The germline V gene encodes CDR1 DFQATT and CDR2 SNEGSKA (reference sequence). This CDR3 is built from 11 residues. The CDR3 sequence is CSGYTPGEQYF. The CDR3 DNA follows: TGCAGTGGTTACACTCCGGGGGAGCAGTACTTC.

This clone has ten or more counts. The rearrangement uses TRBV19 and TRBJ1-2; possible D gene TRBD1, 6 bases. Germline CDR1 and CDR2: LNHDA and SQIVND (reference sequence). Trimming removed 8 bases at V and 1 base at J, with 14 bases between. The length of the CDR3 is 14 residues. CDR3 DNA sequence: TGTGCCAGTGCAAGGACAGACTTTAACTATGGCTACACCTTC. Its translation is CASARTDFNYGYTF.

The chain has TRBV4-1 and TRBJ2-3; no firm D call. The germline V gene has CDR1 MGHRA and CDR2 YSYEKL. The CDR3 covers 16 residues. The V and J ends lost 0 bases and 2 bases respectively, with 12 bases between them. CDR3 protein: CASSQDLGWITDTQYF. Here the CDR3 DNA reads TGCGCCAGCAGCCAAGATTTGGGGTGGATCACAGATACGCAGTATTTT.

There are many counts of this clone. This chain connects TRBV5-4 to TRBJ2-7; 12 nucleotides align to TRBD2. This CDR3 has 17 residues. The V gene's germline CDR1 is SGHNT and CDR2 YYREEE (reference sequence). J was trimmed by 3 bases and V by 3 bases; bases with no gene match: 10. The CDR3 DNA sequence: TGTGCCAGCAGCTCCTCAACTCGGACTAGCGGGAACTACGAGCAGTACTTC. Translated, it gives CASSSSTRTSGNYEQYF.

The J gene is TRBJ2-3, the V gene TRBV2; D unresolved. The V gene lost 2 bases and the J gene lost 3 bases, with 15 bases spanning the gap. CDR3 size: 16 residues. Germline-derived CDR1 and CDR2 are SNHLY and FYNNEI. The chain's CDR3 is CASSERASLWTDTQYF. CDR3 nucleotides: TGTGCCAGCAGTGAACGTGCTAGTTTGTGGACAGATACGCAGTATTTT.

The chain links TRBV15 to TRBJ2-3, with a tentative D call TRBD2 (5 bases). Germline V gene lookup returns CDR1 LNHNV and CDR2 YYDKDF (reference sequence). Trimming took 0 bases from V and 5 from J, leaving 12 bases between them. This CDR3 is built from 15 residues. The CDR3, as DNA: TGTGCCACCAGCAGAGATCGGCTAGCCCGAGATACGCAGTATTTT. This encodes CATSRDRLARDTQYF.

V is TRBV19 and J is TRBJ2-5; D is perhaps TRBD2 (6 bases). The CDR3 is 14 residues long. Trimming removed 3 bases at V and 8 bases at J, with 16 bases between. Germline CDR1 is LNHDA and CDR2 is SQIVND (reference sequence). The CDR3: CASSMRGDSVTQYF. In DNA, the CDR3 is TGTGCCAGTAGTATGAGAGGGGACTCGGTAACCCAGTACTTC.